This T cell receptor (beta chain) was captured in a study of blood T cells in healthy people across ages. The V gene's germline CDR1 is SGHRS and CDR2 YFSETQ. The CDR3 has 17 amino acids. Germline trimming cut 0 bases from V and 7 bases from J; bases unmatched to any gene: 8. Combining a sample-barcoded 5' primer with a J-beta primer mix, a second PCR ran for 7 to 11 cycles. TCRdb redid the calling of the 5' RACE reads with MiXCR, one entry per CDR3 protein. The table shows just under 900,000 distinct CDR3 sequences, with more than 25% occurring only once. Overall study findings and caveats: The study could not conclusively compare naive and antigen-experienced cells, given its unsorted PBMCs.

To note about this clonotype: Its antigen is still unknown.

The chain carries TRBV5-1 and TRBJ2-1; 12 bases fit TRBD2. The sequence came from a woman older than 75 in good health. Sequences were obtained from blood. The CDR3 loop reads CASSLGPGLAGLNEQFF. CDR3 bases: TGCGCCAGCAGCTTGGGTCCGGGACTAGCGGGCCTAAATGAGCAGTTCTTC.